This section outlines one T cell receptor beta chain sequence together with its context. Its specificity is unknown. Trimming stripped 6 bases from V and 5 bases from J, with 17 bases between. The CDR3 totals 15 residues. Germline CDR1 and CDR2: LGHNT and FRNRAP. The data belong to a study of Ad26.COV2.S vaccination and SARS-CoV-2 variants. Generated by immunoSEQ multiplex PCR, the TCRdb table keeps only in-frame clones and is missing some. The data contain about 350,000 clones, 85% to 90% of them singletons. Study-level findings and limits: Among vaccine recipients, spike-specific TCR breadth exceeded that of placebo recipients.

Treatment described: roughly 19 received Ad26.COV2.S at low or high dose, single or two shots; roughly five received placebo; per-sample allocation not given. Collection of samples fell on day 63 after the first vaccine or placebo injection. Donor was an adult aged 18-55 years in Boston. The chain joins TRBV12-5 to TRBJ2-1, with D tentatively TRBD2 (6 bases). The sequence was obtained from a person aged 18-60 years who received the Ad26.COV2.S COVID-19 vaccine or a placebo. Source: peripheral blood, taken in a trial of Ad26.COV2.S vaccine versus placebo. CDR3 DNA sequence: TGTGCTAGTGGCCCCCCGGGGAGGCTTAACAATGAGCAGTTCTTC. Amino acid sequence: CASGPPGRLNNEQFF.